The next 26 T cell receptor beta chains were all read from a single sample in a study of Graves' ophthalmopathy and Graves' hyperthyroidism. RNA transcripts provided the template for amplifying TCR beta CDR3 regions. Investigators did first-round RT-PCR with HTBI primers, then second-round multiplex PCR. Each CDR3 protein is one row after TCRdb ran MiXCR on the multiplex PCR reads. Found here are about 400,000 distinct CDR3 sequences, around 17% of them singletons; the top ten hold 1.6%. The specimen sequenced was peripheral blood. These receptor sequences come from a woman between 18 and 29 years old with Graves' ophthalmopathy.

This clonotype was observed many times. The chain uses TRBV20-1 and TRBJ2-5; D is tentatively TRBD1 or TRBD2 (5 bases each). This CDR3 comprises 14 residues. Trimming took off 3 bases at V and 4 bases at J, with 15 bases between the two ends. Germline loops: CDR1 DFQATT, CDR2 SNEGSKA (reference sequence). The CDR3 DNA reads as TGCAGTGCTAGGTGGACGAGGGGCCGAGAGACCCAGTACTTC. This gives the protein CSARWTRGRETQYF.

The rearrangement joins TRBV6-2 or TRBV6-3 to TRBJ2-2; 7 bases fit TRBD2. CDR3 length: 14 residues. CDR1 and CDR2 (germline): MNHEY, SVGEGT. The V and J ends lost 5 bases and 4 bases, in that order; junction bases with no gene match: 4. The CDR3 nucleotides are TGTGCCAGCAGTGATACTAGCGTCACCGGGGAGCTGTTTTTT. Translating it yields CASSDTSVTGELFF.

This clonotype occurred many times. The chain recombines TRBV6-1 with TRBJ1-5, with D perhaps matching TRBD1 (5 bases). V shed 1 base and J shed 0 bases, with 10 bases lying between them. Germline-derived CDR1 and CDR2 are MNHNS and SASEGT. The CDR3 sequence is 16 residues long. This chain's CDR3 is CASSEGQPYSNQPQHF. For the CDR3, the DNA is TGTGCCAGCAGTGAAGGACAGCCGTATAGCAATCAGCCCCAGCATTTT.

In its sample, this clonotype was seen many times. J is TRBJ2-6 and V is TRBV28, with D possibly matching TRBD2 (7 bases). V was clipped by 0 bases and J by 0 bases, with 12 bases between them. The CDR3 totals 18 residues. Germline CDR1 and CDR2: MDHEN and SYDVKM. CDR3 DNA sequence: TGTGCCAGCAGTTTATGGGCGGGGGCAGTCTCTGGGGCCAACGTCCTGACTTTC. Protein product: CASSLWAGAVSGANVLTF.

This rearrangement joins TRBV5-1 to TRBJ1-1, with no clear D. CDR1 is SGHRS and CDR2 is YFSETQ in the germline V gene. The CDR3 is made up of 17 amino acids. With 4 bases removed from V and 0 bases from J, the gap between germline ends came to 19 bases. CDR3 residues: CASSPVKGSNMNTEAFF. The CDR3, as DNA: TGCGCCAGCAGCCCCGTTAAAGGGTCAAACATGAACACTGAAGCTTTCTTT.

This clonotype was counted many times. This chain connects TRBV14 to TRBJ1-1; D is uncertain. V was trimmed by 7 bases and J by 3 bases, leaving 9 bases between them. The CDR3 sequence is 12 residues long. Germline values: CDR1 SGHDN, CDR2 FVKESK. The CDR3 sequence is CASNDGYTEAFF. The CDR3 nucleotides are TGTGCCAGCAACGACGGATACACTGAAGCTTTCTTT. Full variable domain (rest looked up from reference TRBV14 and TRBJ1-1): EAGVTQFPSHSVIEKGQTVTLRCDPISGHDNLYWYRRVMGKEIKFLLHFVKESKQDESGMPNNRFLAERTGGTYSTLKVQPAELEDSGVYFCASNDGYTEAFFGQGTRLTVV.

This clonotype was detected ten times or more. This chain links TRBV29-1 with TRBJ2-7, with 7 bases identical to TRBD1. The length of the CDR3 is 14 residues. Germline CDR1 reads SQVTM; CDR2 reads ANQGSEA. V dropped 4 bases and J dropped 4; count of bases not matched to a gene: 10. CDR3 bases: TGCAGCGTTGGGAATGGCCAGGGGGTTTACGAGCAGTACTTC. This codes for CSVGNGQGVYEQYF.

This sequence joins TRBV28 and TRBJ1-2; 7 nucleotides match TRBD1. The germline CDR1 and CDR2 sequences are MDHEN and SYDVKM. The V segment lost 6 bases and the J segment 0 bases; nucleotides outside the gene matches: 10. The CDR3 consists of 16 residues. Here the CDR3 DNA reads TGTGCCAGCAGGATCTACCGACAGGGCGCTAACTATGGCTACACCTTC. Protein product: CASRIYRQGANYGYTF.

This clonotype appeared a single time. The chain is built from TRBV27 and TRBJ2-2; D remains unclear. Trimming stripped 0 bases from V and 6 bases from J, with 17 bases between. CDR1 is MNHEY and CDR2 is SMNVEV in the germline V gene (reference sequence). This CDR3 has 17 residues. The CDR3 protein is CASSLSVWSIQSGELFF. The CDR3 region has the DNA TGTGCCAGCAGTTTATCCGTCTGGTCTATTCAGTCCGGGGAGCTGTTTTTT.

Many counts were recorded for this clonotype. The chain uses TRBV4-3 and TRBJ1-1; D unresolved. V was pared by 1 base and J by 0 bases, with 9 bases between. CDR1 is LGHNA, CDR2 YSLEER, per germline. The CDR3 is 15 amino acids. The CDR3 nucleotides read TGCGCCAGCAGCCAAGTAAAACAGATGAACACTGAAGCTTTCTTT. Translation gives CASSQVKQMNTEAFF.

This clonotype has just a few counts. This chain's CDR3 is CASSPPGSGGRYEQYF. In nucleotides, the CDR3 is TGTGCCAGCTCACCCCCCGGCAGCGGAGGGAGATACGAGCAGTACTTC. This chain joins TRBV18 and TRBJ2-7, with a tentative D call TRBD2 (6 bases). The CDR3 has 16 amino acids. The germline gives CDR1 KGHSH, CDR2 LQKENI. Trimming removed 3 bases from V and 4 bases from J, with 19 bases in between.

This clonotype was counted at least ten times. For the CDR3, the DNA is TGCAGTGCTAAGACCATCGGGACGGCCGCTCGGGCCCAGTACTTC. Translation gives CSAKTIGTAARAQYF. The V and J genes are TRBV20-1 and TRBJ2-5; D is tentatively TRBD1 or TRBD2 (5 bases each). The CDR3 loop spans 15 amino acids. The V gene lost 4 bases and the J gene lost 9 bases, with 24 bases spanning the gap. The germline CDR1 and CDR2 sequences are DFQATT and SNEGSKA (reference sequence).

This clonotype occurred many times. This chain uses TRBV20-1 with TRBJ2-4; D is unclear. In germline, CDR1 is DFQATT, CDR2 SNEGSKA (reference sequence). V was shortened by 0 bases and J by 6 bases, with 9 bases between the two germline ends. The length of the CDR3 is 13 residues. The CDR3 spells CSARDIVGNIQYF. CDR3 DNA sequence: TGCAGTGCTAGAGATATTGTGGGAAACATTCAGTACTTC.

Many counts were recorded for this clonotype. The chain is built from TRBV12-3 or TRBV12-4 and TRBJ1-1; 7 bases are shared with TRBD1. The V segment lost 6 bases and the J segment 4 bases; nucleotides outside the gene matches: 5. The CDR3 loop spans 13 amino acids. CDR3 loop: CASRNRGGTEAFF. The CDR3 DNA follows: TGTGCCAGCAGGAACAGGGGTGGCACTGAAGCTTTCTTT.

This clonotype has ten or more counts. The V gene is TRBV20-1, the J gene TRBJ2-6; D ambiguous. The germline gives CDR1 DFQATT, CDR2 SNEGSKA (reference sequence). The ends were cut back, 7 bases at V and 0 bases at J, with 10 bases in the middle. The CDR3 runs 14 residues. The CDR3, as DNA: TGCAGTGTTCCGGCTAGCTCTGGGGCCAACGTCCTGACTTTC. Protein product: CSVPASSGANVLTF.

This clonotype came up many times. This chain connects TRBV6-1 to TRBJ1-1, with D unresolved. There are 12 residues in the CDR3. V lost 4 bases, J lost 1 base, and 4 bases lay in between. The germline V gene encodes CDR1 MNHNS and CDR2 SASEGT. DNA for the CDR3: TGTGCCAGCAGTGGCGCGAACACTGAAGCTTTCTTT. It yields the protein CASSGANTEAFF.

This clonotype appeared many times. CDR3 bases: TGTGCCAGCAGCCCCCAGGGGCGGCCCCAGCATTTT. It encodes CASSPQGRPQHF. This chain links TRBV13 with TRBJ1-5, with D perhaps TRBD1 (6 bases). This CDR3 contains 12 residues. Trimming removed 5 bases from V and 9 bases from J, with 11 bases in between. CDR1 is PRHDT, CDR2 FYEKMQ, per germline (reference sequence).

This clonotype showed up many times. The J gene is TRBJ2-7, the V gene TRBV27; perhaps TRBD2 as D (5 bases). The germline gives CDR1 MNHEY, CDR2 SMNVEV (reference sequence). V was clipped by 3 bases and J by 0 bases, with 9 bases between them. CDR3 length: 14 residues. CDR3 sequence reads: CASSLVGSSYEQYF. CDR3 bases: TGTGCCAGCAGTTTGGTGGGGAGCTCCTACGAGCAGTACTTC.

This clonotype has ten or more counts. The rearrangement uses TRBV7-2 and TRBJ2-7; 8 positions match TRBD2. CDR1 and CDR2 (germline): SGHTA, FQGNSA. The CDR3 totals 15 residues. The J segment lost 0 bases and the V segment lost 1 base, leaving 2 bases of the junction unmatched. Here the CDR3 DNA reads TGTGCCAGCAGCTTAGGACTAGCGTACTCCTACGAGCAGTACTTC. Its translation: CASSLGLAYSYEQYF.

This chain links TRBV6-5 with TRBJ1-2; D uncertain. The CDR3 covers 12 residues. Per the germline V gene, CDR1 is MNHEY and CDR2 is SVGAGI. V shed 3 bases and J shed 6 bases, with 8 bases lying between them. The CDR3 is CASSYRGDGYTF. CDR3 nucleotides: TGTGCCAGCAGTTATCGGGGTGATGGCTACACCTTC.

This clonotype was observed many times. The J gene is TRBJ1-5, the V gene TRBV13; TRBD1 might be the D (5 bases). The germline gives CDR1 PRHDT, CDR2 FYEKMQ (reference sequence). This CDR3 spans 14 amino acids. The V gene lost 2 bases and the J gene lost 6 bases, with 11 bases spanning the gap. The DNA for the CDR3 is TGTGCCAGCAGCTTAAAGGGGACGGGTCAGCCCCAGCATTTT. Protein product: CASSLKGTGQPQHF.

The V gene is TRBV6-2 or TRBV6-3, the J gene TRBJ1-6; TRBD1 aligns across 8 bases. Germline loops: CDR1 MNHEY, CDR2 SVGEGT. This CDR3 has 15 amino acids. V shed 5 bases, J shed 7 bases, and the junction held 7 bases outside the gene matches. For the CDR3, the DNA is TGTGCCAGCAGTCTGACAGGGGCAGGCAATTCACCCCTCCACTTT. Protein sequence: CASSLTGAGNSPLHF.

In its sample, this clonotype was seen many times. V is TRBV30 and J is TRBJ2-7, with D unclear. Trimming removed 0 bases at V and 6 bases at J, with 9 bases between. Germline V gives CDR1 GTSNPN, CDR2 SVGIG (reference sequence). The CDR3 is made up of 12 amino acids. CDR3 coding DNA: TGTGCCTGGAGTGTACACGTCGGCGAGCAGTACTTC. It codes for CAWSVHVGEQYF.

This clonotype occurred many times. The chain employs TRBV12-3 or TRBV12-4 and TRBJ1-1; perhaps TRBD1 as D (5 bases). V was shortened by 8 bases and J by 0 bases, with 16 bases between the two germline ends. CDR3 length: 15 amino acids. The CDR3 bases are TGTGCCAGCCCTCGAGGGCAGGGAATGAACACTGAAGCTTTCTTT. This codes for CASPRGQGMNTEAFF.

This chain connects TRBV3-1 to TRBJ2-4, with a possible D match to TRBD1 (5 bases). V was pared by 1 base and J by 1 base, with 20 bases between. The CDR3 consists of 19 residues. Germline values: CDR1 LGHDT, CDR2 YNNKEL (reference sequence). The CDR3 region is CASSQGLTDTLWAKNIQYF. The CDR3 DNA follows: TGTGCCAGCAGCCAAGGGCTAACGGACACACTTTGGGCCAAAAACATTCAGTACTTC.

This clonotype was seen many times. The chain joins TRBV20-1 to TRBJ2-4; no firm D call. Between the trimmed V and J ends, which lost 4 bases and 1 base, there was a span of 11 bases. The CDR3 spans 14 residues. Germline V gene sequence: CDR1 DFQATT, CDR2 SNEGSKA (reference sequence). The DNA for the CDR3 is TGCAGTGCTATTGGGCACTTCGCCAAAAACATTCAGTACTTC. This sequence encodes CSAIGHFAKNIQYF.